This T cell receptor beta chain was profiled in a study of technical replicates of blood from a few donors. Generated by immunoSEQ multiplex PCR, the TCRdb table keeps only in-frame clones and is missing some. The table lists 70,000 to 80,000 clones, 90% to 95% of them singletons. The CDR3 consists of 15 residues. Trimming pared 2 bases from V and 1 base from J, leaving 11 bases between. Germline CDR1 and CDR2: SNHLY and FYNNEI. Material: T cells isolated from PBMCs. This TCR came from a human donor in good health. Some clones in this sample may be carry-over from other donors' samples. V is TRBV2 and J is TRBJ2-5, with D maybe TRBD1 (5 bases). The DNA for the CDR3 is TGTGCCAGCAGTGAACTAAGTGGGGCCCAAGAGACCCAGTACTTC. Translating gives CASSELSGAQETQYF.